This T cell receptor beta chain originates from a study of blood T cell repertoires in COVID-19. Study in general: Sites across the United States, Italy and Spain contributed samples from acute and convalescent COVID-19.

TCRdb keeps only in-frame clones here, not all; method: immunoSEQ multiplex PCR. The sample lists 130,000 or so clones, around nine tenths occurring once. CDR1 SGHRS and CDR2 YFSETQ come from the germline V gene. This CDR3 spans 14 amino acids. With 0 bases removed from V and 0 bases from J, the gap between germline ends came to 7 bases. Sequencing used peripheral blood. This TCR derives from a woman between 55 and 75 years old with acute or convalescent COVID-19. The genes are TRBV5-1 and TRBJ2-7; TRBD1 might be the D (5 bases). The CDR3 sequence is CASSLEGHSYEQYF. CDR3 sequence (DNA): TGCGCCAGCAGCTTGGAGGGGCACTCCTACGAGCAGTACTTC.